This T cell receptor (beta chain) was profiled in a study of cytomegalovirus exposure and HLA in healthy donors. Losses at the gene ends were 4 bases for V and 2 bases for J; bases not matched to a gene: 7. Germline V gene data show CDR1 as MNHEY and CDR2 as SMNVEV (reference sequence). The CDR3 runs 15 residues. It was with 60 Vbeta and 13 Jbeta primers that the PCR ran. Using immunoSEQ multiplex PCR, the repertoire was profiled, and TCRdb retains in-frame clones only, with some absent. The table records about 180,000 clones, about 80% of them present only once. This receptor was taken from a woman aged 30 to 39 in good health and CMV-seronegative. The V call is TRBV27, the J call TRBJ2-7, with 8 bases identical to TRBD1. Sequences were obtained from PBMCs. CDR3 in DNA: TGTGCCAGCAGTTCGACGAGGACAGGGCCCTACGAGCAGTACTTC. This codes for CASSSTRTGPYEQYF.